The entry below describes one T cell receptor (beta chain). Its antigen is still unknown. Qualities for individual bases were not recorded, and no much larger clone is one base off. CDR1 and CDR2 are read off the germline V gene (reference sequence) as LNHDA and SQIVND. The CDR3 numbers 15 residues from cysteine through phenylalanine. Of the read, only the CDR3 DNA is kept; its 45 bases are in frame from base 1. Compared with germline, V lacks 1 base and J lacks 2 bases; bases without a gene match: 5. Library preparation was by the immunoSEQ multiplex PCR assay. In TCRdb, the immuneACCESS table is reduced to in-frame sequences with V and J assigned. These tables do not hold every clone; where another copy was compared, an unresolved V gene accounts for under half, and the others remain unexplained. The sample table shows about 16,000 clones, and approximately 63% are seen once. The biggest ten clones account for about 14% of the sample.

The sample is drawn from a study of PD-1 and CTLA-4 blockade in melanoma (dated by TCRdb to 2020 to 2023). Background for the entire study: In patients with melanoma, the study measured the effects of PD-1 blockade versus CTLA-4 blockade on the melanoma-reactive CD8 T cell response.

The chain joins TRBV19 to TRBJ2-7; 7 of the junction bases match TRBD1. The sample in question was CD8+ T cells from peripheral blood, obtained from a patient given anti-PD-1 treatment. The sequence was obtained from a human donor with melanoma. The nucleotide sequence reads TGTGCCAGTAGTATAGTCGGGACAGTTCCCTACGAGCAGTACTTC. This is translated as CASSIVGTVPYEQYF.